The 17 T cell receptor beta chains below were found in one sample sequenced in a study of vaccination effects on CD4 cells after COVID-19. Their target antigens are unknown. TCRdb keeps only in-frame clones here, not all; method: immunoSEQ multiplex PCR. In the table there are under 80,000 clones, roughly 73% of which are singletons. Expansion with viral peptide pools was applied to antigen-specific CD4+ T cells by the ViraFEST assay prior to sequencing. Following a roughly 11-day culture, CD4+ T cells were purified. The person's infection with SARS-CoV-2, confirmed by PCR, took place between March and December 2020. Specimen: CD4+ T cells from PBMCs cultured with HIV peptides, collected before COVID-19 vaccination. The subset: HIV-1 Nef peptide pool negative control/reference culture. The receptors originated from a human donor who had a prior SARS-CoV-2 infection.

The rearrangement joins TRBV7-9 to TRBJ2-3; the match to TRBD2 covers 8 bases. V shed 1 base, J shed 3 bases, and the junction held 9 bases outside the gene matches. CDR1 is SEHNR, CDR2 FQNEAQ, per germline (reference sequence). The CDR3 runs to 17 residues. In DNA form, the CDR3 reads TGTGCCAGCAGCTTAGGCTTATCCGGGAGGGGGACAGATACGCAGTATTTT. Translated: CASSLGLSGRGTDTQYF.

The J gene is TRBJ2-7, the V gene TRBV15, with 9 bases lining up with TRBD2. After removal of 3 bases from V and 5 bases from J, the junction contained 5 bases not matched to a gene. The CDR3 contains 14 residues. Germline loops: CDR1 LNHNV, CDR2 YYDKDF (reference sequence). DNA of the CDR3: TGTGCCACCAGCAGGTGGACTAGCGACCACGAGCAGTACTTC. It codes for CATSRWTSDHEQYF.

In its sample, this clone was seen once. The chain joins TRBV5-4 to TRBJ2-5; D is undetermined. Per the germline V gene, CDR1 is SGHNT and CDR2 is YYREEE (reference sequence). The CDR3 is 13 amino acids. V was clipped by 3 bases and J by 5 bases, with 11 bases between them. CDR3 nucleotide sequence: TGTGCCAGCAGCTACGGGCTAAGGGAGACCCAGTACTTC. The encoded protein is CASSYGLRETQYF.

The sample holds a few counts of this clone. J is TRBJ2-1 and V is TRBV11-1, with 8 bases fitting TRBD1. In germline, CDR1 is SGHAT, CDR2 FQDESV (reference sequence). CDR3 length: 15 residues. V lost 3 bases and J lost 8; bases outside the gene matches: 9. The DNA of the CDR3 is TGTGCCAGCAGCTTTTGGACAGGGATTGTTTATGAGCAGTTCTTC. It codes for CASSFWTGIVYEQFF.

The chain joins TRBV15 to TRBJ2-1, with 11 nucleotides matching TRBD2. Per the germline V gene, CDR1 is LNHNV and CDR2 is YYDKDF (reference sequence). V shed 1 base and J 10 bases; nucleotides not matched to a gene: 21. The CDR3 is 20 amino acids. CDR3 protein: CATSRVNSRIAGGGGMEQFF. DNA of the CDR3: TGTGCCACCAGCAGAGTTAATAGCCGAATAGCGGGAGGGGGGGGAATGGAGCAGTTCTTC.

The chain's CDR3 is CASSPDYYEQYF. The CDR3 DNA is TGTGCCAGCTCACCAGACTACTACGAGCAGTACTTC. This rearrangement joins TRBV18 to TRBJ2-7; perhaps TRBD2 as D (5 bases). The germline CDR1 and CDR2 sequences are KGHSH and LQKENI. V was trimmed by 2 bases and J by 3 bases, leaving 5 bases between them. There are 12 residues in the CDR3.

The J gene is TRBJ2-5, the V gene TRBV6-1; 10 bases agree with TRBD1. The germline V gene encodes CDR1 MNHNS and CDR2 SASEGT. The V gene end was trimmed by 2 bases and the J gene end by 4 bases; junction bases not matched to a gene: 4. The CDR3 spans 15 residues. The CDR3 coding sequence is TGTGCCAGCAGTGAAAGACAGGGGGCGGGAGAGACCCAGTACTTC. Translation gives CASSERQGAGETQYF.

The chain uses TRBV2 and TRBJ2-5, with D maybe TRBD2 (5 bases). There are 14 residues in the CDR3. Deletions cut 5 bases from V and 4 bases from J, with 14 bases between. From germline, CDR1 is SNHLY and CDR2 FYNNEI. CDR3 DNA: TGTGCCAGCAGTCCTTTGACTATAAGAGAGACCCAGTACTTC. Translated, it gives CASSPLTIRETQYF.

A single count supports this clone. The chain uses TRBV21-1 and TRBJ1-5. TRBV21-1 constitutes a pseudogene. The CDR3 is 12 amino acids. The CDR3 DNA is TGTGCCAGCAGCAAATACCGGGCACCCCAGCATTTT. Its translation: CASSKYRAPQHF.

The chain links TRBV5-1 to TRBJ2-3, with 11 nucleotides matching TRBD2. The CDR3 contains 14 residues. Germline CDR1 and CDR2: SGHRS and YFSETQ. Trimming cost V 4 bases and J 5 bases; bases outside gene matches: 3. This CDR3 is CASSPGLAGDTQYF. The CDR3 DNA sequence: TGCGCCAGCAGCCCCGGACTAGCGGGAGATACGCAGTATTTT.

The CDR3 region has the DNA TGTGCCAGCAGCCTACGGTTATCGGATACGCAGTATTTT. Translating it yields CASSLRLSDTQYF. This sequence joins TRBV7-2 and TRBJ2-3; no clear D gene. Trimming cost V 5 bases and J 6 bases, with 12 bases left between them. This CDR3 is built from 13 residues. Germline V lookup: CDR1 SGHTA, CDR2 FQGNSA.

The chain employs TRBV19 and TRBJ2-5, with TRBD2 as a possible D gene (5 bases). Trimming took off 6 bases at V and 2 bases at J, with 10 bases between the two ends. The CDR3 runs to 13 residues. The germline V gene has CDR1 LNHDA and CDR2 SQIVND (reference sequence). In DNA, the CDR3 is TGTGCCAGTAGCTTCGGGGTTCAAGAGACCCAGTACTTC. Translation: CASSFGVQETQYF.

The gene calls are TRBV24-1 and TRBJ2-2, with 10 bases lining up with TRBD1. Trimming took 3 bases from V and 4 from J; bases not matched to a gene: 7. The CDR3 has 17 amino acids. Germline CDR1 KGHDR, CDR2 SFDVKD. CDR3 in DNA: TGTGCCACCAGTGATGTGCCGGGACAGGGGATCACCGGGGAGCTGTTTTTT. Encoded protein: CATSDVPGQGITGELFF.

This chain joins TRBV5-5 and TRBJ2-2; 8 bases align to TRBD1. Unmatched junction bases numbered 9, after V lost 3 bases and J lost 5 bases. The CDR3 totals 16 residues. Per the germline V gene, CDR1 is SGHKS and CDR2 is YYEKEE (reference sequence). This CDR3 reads CASSWVAGGSTGELFF. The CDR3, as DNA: TGTGCCAGCAGCTGGGTGGCAGGGGGCTCGACCGGGGAGCTGTTTTTT.

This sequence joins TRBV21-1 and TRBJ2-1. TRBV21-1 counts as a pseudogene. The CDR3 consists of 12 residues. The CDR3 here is CASSKKVVEQFF. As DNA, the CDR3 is TGTGCCAGCAGCAAAAAGGTCGTGGAGCAGTTCTTC.

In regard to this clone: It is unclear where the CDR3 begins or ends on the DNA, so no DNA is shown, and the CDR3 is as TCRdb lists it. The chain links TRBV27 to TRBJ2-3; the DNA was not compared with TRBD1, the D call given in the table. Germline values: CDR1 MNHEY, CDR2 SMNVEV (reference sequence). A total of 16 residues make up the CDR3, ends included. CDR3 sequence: CASSPSWAQGTSREYF.

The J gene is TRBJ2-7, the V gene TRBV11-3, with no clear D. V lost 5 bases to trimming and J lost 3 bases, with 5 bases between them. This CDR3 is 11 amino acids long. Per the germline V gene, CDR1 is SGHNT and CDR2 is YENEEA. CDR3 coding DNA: TGTGCCAGCAGCAAGAGCTACGAGCAGTACTTC. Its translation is CASSKSYEQYF. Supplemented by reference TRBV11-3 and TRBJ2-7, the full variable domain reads EAGVVQSPRYKIIEKKQPVAFWCNPISGHNTLYWYLQNLGQGPELLIRYENEEAVDDSQLPKDRFSAERLKGVDSTLKIQPAELGDSAVYLCASSKSYEQYFGPGTRLTVT.